Detailed here is one TCR beta chain. The antigen is undetermined. This specimen belongs to a study of cytomegalovirus exposure and HLA in healthy donors. Study context: Findings of an earlier analysis included some 120 million unique TCR beta sequences from some 180 million T cells. General observations from the study: Per a prior analysis, the majority of TCR beta V segments were productive roughly 87% or roughly 30% of the time. Judged likely to be a sequencing artifact was a cluster of highly shared sequence variants. Most CMV-associated TCR beta chains were later found to appear HLA-restricted.

PCR was performed using 60 Vbeta and 13 Jbeta primers. Profiling relied on immunoSEQ multiplex PCR, and the TCRdb table lists in-frame clones only, not all of them. This sample yields 180,000 or so clones, of which over 75% are seen a single time; roughly 10% belongs to the top ten. Trimming removed 4 bases from V and 3 bases from J; junction bases left unmatched: 4. Germline V gene sequence: CDR1 ENHRY, CDR2 SYGVKD. The CDR3 is made up of 14 amino acids. The specimen was PBMCs. The chain uses TRBV10-3 and TRBJ2-7; 9 positions agree with TRBD1. This sequence originates from a man aged 18 to 30 in good health and CMV-seropositive. CDR3 nucleotides: TGTGCCATCAGTGCCGGGACAGGGTTCTACGAGCAGTACTTC. This encodes CAISAGTGFYEQYF.